A single sample is the source of the 2 T cell receptor beta chains below, sequenced in a study of CD8+ T cells in alopecia areata. Treatment given: oral pan-JAK inhibitor, 5-10 mg twice daily. In each case, RNA was isolated and then reverse transcribed into cDNA as the sequencing template. TCRdb's table, derived via immunoSEQ multiplex PCR, lists solely in-frame clones and lacks some. The table includes 85,000 to 95,000 clones, just over 70% detected once. The sample here was CD8+ T cells sorted from blood, taken between weeks 43 and 45, from a patient treated with tofacitinib. These TCRs come from a human donor with alopecia areata.

The chain employs TRBV7-3 and TRBJ2-3; D unresolved. The V gene lost 7 bases and the J gene lost 6 bases, with 14 bases spanning the gap. The CDR3 runs to 13 residues. Germline loops: CDR1 SGHTA, CDR2 FQGTGA. The CDR3 sequence: CASTNSQGDTQYF. CDR3 sequence (DNA): TGTGCCAGCACCAACTCACAAGGGGATACGCAGTATTTT.

This chain links TRBV2 with TRBJ1-1; TRBD1 agrees at 7 bases. Germline V gene sequence: CDR1 SNHLY, CDR2 FYNNEI. This CDR3 region has 16 residues. The V gene end was trimmed by 8 bases and the J gene end by 1 base; junction bases not matched to a gene: 13. The CDR3 reads CASDSGTEVRNTEAFF. CDR3 nucleotide sequence: TGTGCCAGCGACTCCGGGACAGAAGTACGGAACACTGAAGCTTTCTTT.